This TCR beta chain is drawn from a study of blood T cell repertoires in COVID-19. Across the whole study: Collection of acute and convalescent COVID-19 samples took place in the United States, Italy and Spain.

Using immunoSEQ multiplex PCR, the repertoire was profiled, and TCRdb retains in-frame clones only, with some absent. The repertoire consists of 150,000 to 200,000 clones, with about 76% occurring once and the leading ten covering more than 6.5%. This TCR was recovered from a woman in her forties or fifties with active or convalescent COVID-19. The specimen sequenced was peripheral blood.

The CDR3 DNA reads TGTGCCAGCTCACCCTTTGGGACAAACTACGAGCAGTACTTC. Translated, it gives CASSPFGTNYEQYF. The chain uses TRBV18 and TRBJ2-7, with D tentatively TRBD1 (6 bases). Germline V gene sequence: CDR1 KGHSH, CDR2 LQKENI. Trimming removed 3 bases from V and 3 bases from J, with 12 bases in between. The CDR3 covers 14 residues.